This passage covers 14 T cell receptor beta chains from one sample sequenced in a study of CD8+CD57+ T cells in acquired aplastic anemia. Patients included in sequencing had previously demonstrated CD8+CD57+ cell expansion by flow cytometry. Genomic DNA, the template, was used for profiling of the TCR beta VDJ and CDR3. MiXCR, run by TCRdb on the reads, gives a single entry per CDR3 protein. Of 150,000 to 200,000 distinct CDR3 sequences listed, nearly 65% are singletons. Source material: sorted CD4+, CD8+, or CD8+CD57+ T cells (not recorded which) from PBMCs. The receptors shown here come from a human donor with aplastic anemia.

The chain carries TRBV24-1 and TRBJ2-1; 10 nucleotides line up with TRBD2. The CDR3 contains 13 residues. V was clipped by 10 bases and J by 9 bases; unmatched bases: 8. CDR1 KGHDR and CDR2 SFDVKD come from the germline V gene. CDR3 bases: TGTGCCACGAGCGGGGGGGCGGGTACTGAGCAGTTCTTC. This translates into CATSGGAGTEQFF.

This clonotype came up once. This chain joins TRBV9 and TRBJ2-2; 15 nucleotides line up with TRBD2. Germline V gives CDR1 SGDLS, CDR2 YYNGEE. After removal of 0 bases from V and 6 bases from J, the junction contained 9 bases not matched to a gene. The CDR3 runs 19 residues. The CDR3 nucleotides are TGTGCCAGCAGCGTAGGGACTAGCGGGAGGGCCCGCTCTTCCGGGGAGCTGTTTTTT. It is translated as CASSVGTSGRARSSGELFF.

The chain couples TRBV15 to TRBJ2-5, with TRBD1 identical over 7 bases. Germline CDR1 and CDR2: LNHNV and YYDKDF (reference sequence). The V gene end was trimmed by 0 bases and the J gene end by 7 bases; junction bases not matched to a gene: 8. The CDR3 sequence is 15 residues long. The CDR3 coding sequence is TGTGCCACCAGCAGAGATACGTCGGGACAGTTGACCCAGTACTTC. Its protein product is CATSRDTSGQLTQYF.

In nucleotides, the CDR3 is TGTGCCAGCAGGGGGGTGGGGTTTTGGGAAGCTTTCTTT. This codes for CASRGVGFWEAFF. The J gene is TRBJ1-1, the V gene TRBV12-3 or TRBV12-4; TRBD1 is a possible D gene (5 bases). The CDR3 has 13 residues. V shed 6 bases and J shed 8 bases, with 16 bases lying between them.

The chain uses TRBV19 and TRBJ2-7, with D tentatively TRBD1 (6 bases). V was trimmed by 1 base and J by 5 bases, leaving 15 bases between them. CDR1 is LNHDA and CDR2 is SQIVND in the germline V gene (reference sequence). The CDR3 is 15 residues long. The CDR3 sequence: CASSIVRQGNNEQYF. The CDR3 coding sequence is TGTGCCAGTAGTATAGTTCGGCAGGGGAACAACGAGCAGTACTTC.

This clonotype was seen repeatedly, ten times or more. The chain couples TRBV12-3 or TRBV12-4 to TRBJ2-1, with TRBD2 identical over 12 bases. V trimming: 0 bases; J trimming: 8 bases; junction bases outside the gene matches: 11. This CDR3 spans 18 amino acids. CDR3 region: CASSLAPGGLAGMYEQFF. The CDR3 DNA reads TGTGCCAGCAGTTTAGCGCCGGGAGGACTAGCGGGGATGTATGAGCAGTTCTTC.

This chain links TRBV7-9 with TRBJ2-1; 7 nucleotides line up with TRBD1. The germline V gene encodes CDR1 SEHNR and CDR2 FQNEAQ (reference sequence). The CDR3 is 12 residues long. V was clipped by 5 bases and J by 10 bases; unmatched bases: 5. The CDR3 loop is CASSPGGFEQFF. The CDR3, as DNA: TGTGCCAGCAGCCCAGGGGGATTCGAGCAGTTCTTC.

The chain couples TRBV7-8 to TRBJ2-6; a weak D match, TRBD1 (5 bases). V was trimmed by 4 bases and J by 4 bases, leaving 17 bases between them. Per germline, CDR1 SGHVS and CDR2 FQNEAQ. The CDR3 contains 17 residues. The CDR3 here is CASSSGQVSLGANVLTF. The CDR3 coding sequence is TGTGCCAGCAGCTCAGGGCAGGTCTCTCTGGGGGCCAACGTCCTGACTTTC.

The CDR3 region is CASSIVGLATDTQYF. The CDR3 DNA reads as TGTGCCAGTAGTATAGTGGGACTAGCCACAGATACGCAGTATTTT. The V call is TRBV19, the J call TRBJ2-3; 9 nucleotides match TRBD2. Germline trimming cut 1 base from V and 2 bases from J; bases unmatched to any gene: 1. Per the germline V gene, CDR1 is LNHDA and CDR2 is SQIVND (reference sequence). The CDR3 runs to 15 residues.

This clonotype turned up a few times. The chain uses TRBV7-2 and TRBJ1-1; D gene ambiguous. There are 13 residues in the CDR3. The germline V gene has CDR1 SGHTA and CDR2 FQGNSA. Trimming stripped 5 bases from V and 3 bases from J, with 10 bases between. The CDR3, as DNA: TGTGCCAGCAGCGATCTGACGTACACTGAAGCTTTCTTT. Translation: CASSDLTYTEAFF.

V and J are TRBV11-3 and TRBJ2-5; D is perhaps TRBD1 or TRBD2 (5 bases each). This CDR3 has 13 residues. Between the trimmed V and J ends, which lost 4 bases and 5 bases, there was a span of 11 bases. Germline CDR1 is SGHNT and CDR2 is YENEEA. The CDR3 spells CASSSRGLETQYF. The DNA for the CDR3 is TGTGCCAGCAGCTCGAGGGGTTTGGAGACCCAGTACTTC.

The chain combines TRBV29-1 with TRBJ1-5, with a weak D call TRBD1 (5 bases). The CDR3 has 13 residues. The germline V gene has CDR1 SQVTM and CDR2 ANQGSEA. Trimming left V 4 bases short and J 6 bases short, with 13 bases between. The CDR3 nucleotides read TGCAGCGTTGCTTCGGACACAGGTCAGCCCCAGCATTTT. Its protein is CSVASDTGQPQHF.

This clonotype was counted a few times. As DNA, the CDR3 is TGCAGTGCTAGAGATTTGATGGGGGCCGATCTCAATGAGCAGTTCTTC. This sequence encodes CSARDLMGADLNEQFF. This sequence joins TRBV20-1 and TRBJ2-1; D might be TRBD1 (6 bases). V was clipped by 0 bases and J by 6 bases, with 18 bases between them. The V gene's germline CDR1 is DFQATT and CDR2 SNEGSKA (reference sequence). The CDR3 extends over 16 amino acids.

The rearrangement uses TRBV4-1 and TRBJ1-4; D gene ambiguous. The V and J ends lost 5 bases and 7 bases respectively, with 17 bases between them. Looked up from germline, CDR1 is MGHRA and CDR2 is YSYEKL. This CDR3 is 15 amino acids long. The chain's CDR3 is CASSTLSGFGEKLFF. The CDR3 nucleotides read TGCGCCAGCAGCACCCTTAGTGGTTTCGGTGAAAAACTGTTTTTT.